This T cell receptor (beta chain) came from a study of beta chain features in type 1 diabetes. Overall study context: All samples together contributed some 100,000,000 sorted cells for examination.

The CDR3 totals 21 residues. CDR1 PRHDT and CDR2 FYEKMQ come from the germline V gene (reference sequence). The J segment lost 4 bases and the V segment lost 1 base, leaving 17 bases of the junction unmatched. A single heparinised blood sample, averaging about 120 mL, was obtained per donor. Expressed TCRB transcripts were sequenced, since all the RNA that had been isolated was reverse transcribed. Sequencing used immunoSEQ multiplex PCR; TCRdb keeps in-frame clones, though not all of them. This sample has fewer than 900,000 clones, with roughly 16% found just once. This clone was seen only a few times.

V is TRBV13 and J is TRBJ2-1; the match to TRBD2 covers 12 bases. The TCR sequence derives from a woman aged 18-30 years in good health. The sequenced material came from naive CD4+ T cells from blood. CDR3 in amino acids: CASSLVGLAGGPGLSYNEQFF. The DNA for the CDR3 is TGTGCCAGCAGCTTAGTGGGGCTAGCGGGAGGGCCGGGTCTCTCTTACAATGAGCAGTTCTTC. The variable domain in full, with the rest retrieved from reference TRBV13 and TRBJ2-1, is AAGVIQSPRHLIKEKRETATLKCYPIPRHDTVYWYQQGPGQDPQFLISFYEKMQSDKGSIPDRFSAQQFSDYHSELNMSSLELGDSALYFCASSLVGLAGGPGLSYNEQFFGPGTRLTVL.